This T cell receptor (beta chain) originates from a study of OX40 agonist ivuxolimab in advanced cancers. About the full investigation: Ivuxolimab, which targeted the costimulatory receptor OX40 (CD134), was an agonistic, fully human IgG2 monoclonal antibody. Intravenous ivuxolimab was administered to patients every 2 weeks at six dose levels: 0.01, 0.1, 0.3, 1.5, 3 and 10 mg/kg. Among the roughly 50 dose-escalation patients, around 20 had hepatocellular carcinoma, roughly 15 melanoma, 9 renal cell carcinoma and 9 head and neck cancer. A male proportion of roughly 80% and a mean age of about 60 years, ranging from about 20 to 80, were recorded for the dose-escalation cohort. Prior anti-PD-1, anti-PD-L1 or anti-CTLA-4 therapy was permitted, and checkpoint inhibitors had been received by roughly two fifths of dose-escalation patients. Partial responses occurred in three dose-escalation patients, of whom one had hepatocellular carcinoma and two had cutaneous melanoma. The purpose of peripheral TCRbeta sequencing was to test whether ivuxolimab changed TCR sequence diversity and led to clonal T-cell expansion. The monotherapy dose-escalation portion (N of about 50 patients) of the phase I ivuxolimab trial is reported in the paper.

On the study overall, not on this receptor specifically: Low levels of normalized T-cell clonal expansion were also seen in some patients who did not respond. On average, CD8+ T cells showed more expanded clones than CD4+ T cells after ivuxolimab. Partial responders in the 0.1-3.0 mg/kg groups had among the lowest normalized peripheral clonal expansion, especially among CD8+ T cells. The antigen specificity of the peripheral T cells that underwent clonal expansion was not determined. Clonal expansion of both CD4+ and CD8+ blood T cells was observed from baseline to week 6 at doses 0.1 to 3.0 mg/kg.

The trial excluded patients who had a history of autoimmune disease or who were on systemic immunosuppression. In every dose cohort, peripheral blood was drawn for TCR sequencing at baseline, cycle 4 day 1, and cycle 7 day 1. The samples were taken from a phase I, first-in-human, multicenter, open-label dose-escalation trial of ivuxolimab. The trial enrolled adults with locally advanced or metastatic head and neck squamous cell, hepatocellular, melanoma or renal cell carcinoma. Before TCR sequencing, CD4+ T cells and CD8+ T cells were sorted from peripheral blood as separate populations. For sequencing of the TCRbeta CDR3 region, genomic DNA was extracted from the sorted cells. TCRbeta CDR3 regions were sequenced using the immunoSEQ Assay. This is the immuneACCESS table as TCRdb keeps it, with only in-frame sequences that have V and J called. A part of the clones is gone; compared with another copy, unresolved V genes explain less than half, and the rest is unexplained. The sample table records roughly 66,000 clones; roughly 84% of these occur just once. 0.7% of the sample is taken by the ten largest.

The CDR3 covers 10 residues, taking in both the cysteine and the phenylalanine. CDR3 DNA is the only sequence kept; it has 30 bases, read in frame from the first base. V is shortened by 5 bases, J by 7 bases, and the region joining them spans 5 bases. For CDR1 and CDR2, the germline V gene (reference sequence) lists SEHNR and FQNEAQ. This clone was detected a few times. Its antigen is not yet known. No base quality values were provided; no much bigger clone lies one nucleotide off. The sample was CD4+ or CD8+ T cells sorted from blood, taken in a trial of the OX40 agonist ivuxolimab. The origin of this receptor is an adult with an advanced solid tumor such as melanoma, head and neck, liver or kidney cancer. The chain joins TRBV7-9 to TRBJ1-2; the D gene assignment is ambiguous. The encoded CDR3 is CASSMFGYTF. The DNA sequence is as follows: TGTGCCAGCAGCATGTTTGGCTACACCTTC.